One sample yielded the 31 T cell receptor beta chains listed below, sequenced in a study of blood T cell repertoires in COVID-19. Clones were read by immunoSEQ multiplex PCR, and TCRdb kept only the in-frame ones, dropping some. The data contain about 340,000 clones, 88% of them singletons. Material: peripheral blood. These receptors were collected from a woman aged 70-85 years with COVID-19, enrolled during active disease.

This clone was observed a single time. V is TRBV19 and J is TRBJ1-6; perhaps TRBD1 as D (5 bases). CDR3 length equals 14 residues. Trimming shortened V by 8 bases and J by 8 bases, and 16 bases separated the two germline ends. CDR1 is LNHDA and CDR2 is SQIVND in the germline V gene (reference sequence). The CDR3, as DNA: TGTGCCAGTTCCCCCGGGGGGTCCCATTCACCCCTCCACTTT. It encodes CASSPGGSHSPLHF.

The V call is TRBV11-2, the J call TRBJ1-1, with 7 positions matching TRBD1. The CDR3 is 14 residues long. With 4 bases clipped from V and 1 base from J, the junction kept 3 bases outside the gene matches. From germline, CDR1 is SGHAT and CDR2 FQNNGV. In DNA form, the CDR3 reads TGTGCCAGCAGCTATAGACAGGGGAACACTGAAGCTTTCTTT. This codes for CASSYRQGNTEAFF.

V gene TRBV5-1 combines with J gene TRBJ1-2; D is unclear. V lost 0 bases, J lost 8 bases, and 14 bases lay in between. Germline assignment: CDR1 SGHRS and CDR2 YFSETQ. There are 14 residues in the CDR3. The CDR3 reads CASSLGPGSEGYTF. The CDR3, as DNA: TGCGCCAGCAGCTTGGGGCCGGGGTCAGAGGGCTACACCTTC.

The chain has TRBV3-1 (or the pseudogene TRBV3-2) and TRBJ1-2; 9 bases align to TRBD1. The germline gives CDR1 LGHDT, CDR2 YNNKEL (reference sequence). With 2 bases clipped from V and 2 bases from J, the junction kept 12 bases outside the gene matches. CDR3 length: 18 residues. CDR3 DNA: TGTGCCAGCAGCCAATCCTCCGGGACAGGGACCTTCAACTATGGCTACACCTTC. It encodes CASSQSSGTGTFNYGYTF.

This clone was recorded once. V and J are TRBV5-1 and TRBJ1-2; D gene unclear. The CDR3 runs to 14 residues. Trimming stripped 0 bases from V and 0 bases from J, with 6 bases between. Germline lookup yields CDR1 SGHRS and CDR2 YFSETQ. CDR3 residues: CASSLDTSNYGYTF. CDR3 coding DNA: TGCGCCAGCAGCTTGGACACCTCTAACTATGGCTACACCTTC.

The chain carries TRBV19 and TRBJ1-1, with D uncertain. Germline loops: CDR1 LNHDA, CDR2 SQIVND (reference sequence). Trimming stripped 1 base from V and 4 bases from J, with 13 bases between. The CDR3 is made up of 15 amino acids. Here the CDR3 DNA reads TGTGCCAGTAGTATAGGTCTCCGGGGAAGCACTGAAGCTTTCTTT. Its translation: CASSIGLRGSTEAFF.

The chain couples TRBV7-9 to TRBJ2-5; D might be TRBD1 (7 bases). Germline assignment: CDR1 SEHNR and CDR2 FQNEAQ (reference sequence). V was pared by 6 bases and J by 3 bases, with 11 bases between. This CDR3 is built from 13 residues. The CDR3 coding sequence is TGTGCCAGCAGGCAGGGGGGAGAAGAGACCCAGTACTTC. Translation: CASRQGGEETQYF.

The chain uses TRBV28 and TRBJ1-4, with 10 nucleotides matching TRBD1. CDR1 is MDHEN and CDR2 is SYDVKM in the germline V gene. V shed 6 bases and J 0 bases; nucleotides not matched to a gene: 13. The CDR3 contains 19 residues. CDR3: CASSHSRDRGVSTNEKLFF. DNA for the CDR3: TGTGCCAGCAGCCACTCGAGGGACAGGGGTGTCTCAACTAATGAAAAACTGTTTTTT.

J is TRBJ2-3 and V is TRBV5-1, with 12 nucleotides matching TRBD2. The germline V gene encodes CDR1 SGHRS and CDR2 YFSETQ. This CDR3 spans 16 amino acids. V shed 4 bases and J 4 bases; nucleotides not matched to a gene: 7. The CDR3 DNA reads as TGCGCCAGCAGCCCTAAATCTAGCGGGGGGGCAGATACGCAGTATTTT. The encoded protein is CASSPKSSGGADTQYF. Together with reference TRBV5-1 and TRBJ2-3, the CDR3 gives the full variable domain: KAGVTQTPRYLIKTRGQQVTLSCSPISGHRSVSWYQQTPGQGLQFLFEYFSETQRNKGNFPGRFSGRQFSNSRSEMNVSTLELGDSALYLCASSPKSSGGADTQYFGPGTRLTVL.

This chain joins TRBV7-6 and TRBJ2-5; weak D call: TRBD2 (5 bases). V gave up 10 bases and J gave up 3 bases, with 15 bases separating them. The CDR3 is made up of 13 amino acids. Germline assignment: CDR1 SGHVS and CDR2 FNYEAQ. The CDR3 DNA follows: TGTGCCATCAGGACGAGGGCGGAAGAGACCCAGTACTTC. Amino acids: CAIRTRAEETQYF.

This clone occurred once. The chain carries TRBV6-2 or TRBV6-3 and TRBJ1-5; the D gene is possibly TRBD1 (5 bases). Germline V CDR1 and CDR2: MNHEY, SVGEGT. CDR3 length equals 15 residues. V dropped 0 bases and J dropped 3 bases, with 9 bases sitting between them. The CDR3 reads CASSYSGQLNQPQHF. Written as DNA, the CDR3 is TGTGCCAGCAGTTACTCGGGGCAGCTCAATCAGCCCCAGCATTTT.

The chain joins TRBV7-9 to TRBJ2-2, with 14 nucleotides matching TRBD2. This CDR3 comprises 18 residues. The germline CDR1 and CDR2 sequences are SEHNR and FQNEAQ (reference sequence). The V gene end was trimmed by 10 bases and the J gene end by 2 bases; junction bases not matched to a gene: 12. In DNA form, the CDR3 reads TGTGCCAACCCAAGAGGACTAGCGGGGGGATCCAACACCGGGGAGCTGTTTTTT. Protein sequence: CANPRGLAGGSNTGELFF.

The gene calls are TRBV2 and TRBJ2-7; 11 bases are shared with TRBD2. Unmatched junction bases numbered 11, after V lost 6 bases and J lost 7 bases. Per germline, CDR1 SNHLY and CDR2 FYNNEI. This CDR3 has 15 residues. The DNA for the CDR3 is TGTGCCAGCAGCCTGTTTAGCGGGGGGGCAGAAGAGCAGTACTTC. Its protein is CASSLFSGGAEEQYF.

CDR3 DNA sequence: TGTGCCAGCAGCTTCCAGTCGGGGGTCGATCAGCCCCAGCATTTT. It specifies CASSFQSGVDQPQHF. The chain is built from TRBV7-2 and TRBJ1-5; D perhaps matches TRBD1 (5 bases). This CDR3 region has 15 residues. The V end lost 3 bases, the J end lost 5 bases, and 14 bases lay between the germline ends. Germline V lookup: CDR1 SGHTA, CDR2 FQGNSA.

This chain uses TRBV10-2 with TRBJ1-4; 7 nucleotides align to TRBD1. Germline CDR1 WSHSY, CDR2 SAAADI. V shed 6 bases, J shed 5 bases, and the junction held 9 bases outside the gene matches. This CDR3 has 15 residues. The CDR3: CASSYPGQPNEKLFF. In DNA form, the CDR3 reads TGCGCCAGCAGCTACCCGGGACAGCCCAATGAAAAACTGTTTTTT.

The chain uses TRBV5-1 and TRBJ2-5; weak D call: TRBD2 (6 bases). The V end lost 4 bases, the J end lost 2 bases, and 12 bases lay between the germline ends. The length of the CDR3 is 14 residues. CDR1 is SGHRS, CDR2 YFSETQ, per germline. This chain's CDR3 is CASSQIGGQETQYF. The CDR3, as DNA: TGCGCCAGCAGCCAAATCGGGGGTCAAGAGACCCAGTACTTC.

The chain links TRBV24-1 to TRBJ2-1; 8 bases are shared with TRBD2. Germline V gene sequence: CDR1 KGHDR, CDR2 SFDVKD. V shed 4 bases, J shed 5 bases, and the junction held 12 bases outside the gene matches. The CDR3 is 17 amino acids. CDR3 sequence: CATSEAPGLVRHNEQFF. DNA for the CDR3: TGTGCCACCAGTGAAGCACCGGGACTAGTTAGGCACAATGAGCAGTTCTTC.

This chain links TRBV10-3 with TRBJ2-1, with 8 bases aligning to TRBD1. The CDR3 has 14 amino acids. Germline V CDR1 and CDR2: ENHRY, SYGVKD. V was pared by 4 bases and J by 4 bases, with 3 bases of the junction left unmatched. CDR3 bases: TGTGCCATCAGTGCTCAGGGGGCTTACAATGAGCAGTTCTTC. Translating gives CAISAQGAYNEQFF.

The V gene is TRBV10-2, the J gene TRBJ2-1, with 7 positions matching TRBD2. The CDR3 runs 14 residues. V lost 8 bases, J lost 1 base, and 5 bases stayed unmatched. Germline CDR1 WSHSY, CDR2 SAAADI. The CDR3 spells CASASGASYNEQFF. The DNA of the CDR3 is TGCGCCAGCGCAAGCGGGGCGTCCTACAATGAGCAGTTCTTC.

In this sample, this clone turned up once. The chain joins TRBV10-3 to TRBJ2-2; no reliable D call. Germline CDR1 ENHRY, CDR2 SYGVKD. V lost 11 bases and J lost 4, with 11 bases in between. This CDR3 has 12 residues. This chain's CDR3 is CALSDLTGELFF. Written as DNA, the CDR3 is TGTGCCTTAAGTGACCTCACCGGGGAGCTGTTTTTT.

The chain recombines TRBV7-2 with TRBJ2-3; D not resolved. V lost 1 base, J lost 2 bases, and 7 bases lay in between. This CDR3 comprises 14 residues. The V gene's germline CDR1 is SGHTA and CDR2 FQGNSA. CDR3 in DNA: TGTGCCAGCAGCTTAGAAATAGACACAGATACGCAGTATTTT. Translated, it gives CASSLEIDTDTQYF. The full variable domain, in which reference TRBV7-2 and TRBJ2-3 provide the parts outside the CDR3, is GAGVSQSPSNKVTEKGKDVELRCDPISGHTALYWYRQSLGQGLEFLIYFQGNSAPDKSGLPSDRFSAERTGGSVSTLTIQRTQQEDSAVYLCASSLEIDTDTQYFGPGTRLTVL.

The J gene is TRBJ2-5, the V gene TRBV7-2, with D possibly matching TRBD1 (6 bases). Germline V gene lookup returns CDR1 SGHTA and CDR2 FQGNSA. The CDR3 runs to 13 residues. Trimming took 8 bases from V and 8 from J, leaving 18 bases between them. DNA for the CDR3: TGTGCCAGCTCCCGGGACACCCGTCTAACCCAGTACTTC. It yields the protein CASSRDTRLTQYF.

The rearrangement joins TRBV6-5 to TRBJ2-1; 13 bases line up with TRBD2. The CDR3 runs to 15 residues. CDR1 MNHEY and CDR2 SVGAGI come from the germline V gene. V lost 6 bases and J lost 4; bases outside the gene matches: 3. CDR3 DNA sequence: TGTGCCAGCAGAACGGGACTAGCGGGGTACAATGAGCAGTTCTTC. Translated: CASRTGLAGYNEQFF.

The chain has TRBV7-8 and TRBJ1-1; D is uncertain. The CDR3 runs to 11 residues. The germline V gene encodes CDR1 SGHVS and CDR2 FQNEAQ. Trimming shortened V by 6 bases and J by 2 bases, and 4 bases separated the two germline ends. CDR3 loop: CASSSNTEAFF. DNA for the CDR3: TGTGCCAGCAGTAGTAACACTGAAGCTTTCTTT.

The V call is TRBV12-3 or TRBV12-4, the J call TRBJ1-3, with a possible D match to TRBD1 (5 bases). V gave up 7 bases and J gave up 9 bases, with 13 bases separating them. The CDR3 loop spans 12 amino acids. For the CDR3, the DNA is TGTGCCAGCACCCTGGGGGGAGGCACCATATATTTT. This encodes CASTLGGGTIYF.

V and J are TRBV12-2 and TRBJ2-1; the D call of TRBD2 is as the table states it, not checked on the DNA. TRBV12-2 is an annotated pseudogene. The CDR3 contains 15 residues. CDR3: CASRLASGGRNEQFF. CDR3 nucleotide sequence: TGTGCAAGTCGCTTAGCGAGTGGCGGCCGCAATGAGCAGTTCTTC.

This clone was observed many times. CDR3 amino acids: CASSYYKNTEAFF. CDR3 coding DNA: TGTGCCAGCAGTTACTACAAGAACACTGAAGCTTTCTTT. This chain connects TRBV6-5 to TRBJ1-1; D not certain. The germline V gene has CDR1 MNHEY and CDR2 SVGAGI. This CDR3 has 13 residues. V was pared by 1 base and J by 1 base, with 4 bases between.

The chain employs TRBV28 and TRBJ1-5; D unclear. There are 14 residues in the CDR3. V lost 8 bases to trimming and J lost 0 bases, with 11 bases between them. CDR1 is MDHEN, CDR2 SYDVKM, per germline. The CDR3: CASLLAFSNQPQHF. The CDR3 DNA follows: TGTGCCAGCCTCTTGGCCTTTAGCAATCAGCCCCAGCATTTT.

The chain links TRBV7-2 to TRBJ1-2; TRBD1 matches at 10 bases. Germline V gene sequence: CDR1 SGHTA, CDR2 FQGNSA. V lost 6 bases, J lost 6 bases, and 10 bases stayed unmatched. The CDR3 spans 15 residues. The CDR3 coding sequence is TGTGCCAGCAGAGCTACCGGGACAGGGGTGCATGGCTACACCTTC. Translating it yields CASRATGTGVHGYTF.

This chain connects TRBV25-1 to TRBJ2-7; no firm D call. The ends were cut back, 6 bases at V and 4 bases at J, with 7 bases in the middle. Germline V lookup: CDR1 MGHDK, CDR2 SYGVNS. The CDR3 runs 11 residues. CDR3 sequence reads: CASRRVYEQYF. In DNA, the CDR3 is TGTGCCAGCAGACGGGTATACGAGCAGTACTTC.

This clone was detected only a few times. The chain has TRBV7-2 and TRBJ1-2, with D uncertain. Trimming took off 5 bases at V and 8 bases at J, with 18 bases between the two ends. CDR1 and CDR2 (germline): SGHTA, FQGNSA. The CDR3 consists of 14 residues. CDR3 residues: CASSAGVGTGGYTF. Written as DNA, the CDR3 is TGTGCCAGCAGCGCCGGGGTAGGCACGGGGGGCTACACCTTC.